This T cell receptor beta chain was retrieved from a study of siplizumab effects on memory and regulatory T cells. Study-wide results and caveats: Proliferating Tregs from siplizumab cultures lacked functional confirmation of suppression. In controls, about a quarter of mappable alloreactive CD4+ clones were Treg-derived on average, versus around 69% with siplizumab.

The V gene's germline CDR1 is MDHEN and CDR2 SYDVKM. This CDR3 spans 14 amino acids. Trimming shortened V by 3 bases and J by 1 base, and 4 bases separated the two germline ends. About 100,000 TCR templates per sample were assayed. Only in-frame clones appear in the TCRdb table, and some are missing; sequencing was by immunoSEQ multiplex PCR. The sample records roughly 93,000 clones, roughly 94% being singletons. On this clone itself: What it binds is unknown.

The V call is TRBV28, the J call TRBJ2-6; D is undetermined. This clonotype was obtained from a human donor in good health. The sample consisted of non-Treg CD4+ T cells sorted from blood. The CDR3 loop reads CASSLYSGANVLTF. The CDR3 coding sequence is TGTGCCAGCAGTTTGTATTCTGGGGCCAACGTCCTGACTTTC.